The next 3 T cell receptor beta chains were all read from a single sample in a study of T cells in women clearing cervical HPV infection. Here immunoSEQ multiplex PCR was the method, and the copy in TCRdb shows in-frame clones only, minus some. Its table lists around 30,000 clones. Specimen: blood buffy coat. These receptors were taken from a woman between 18 and 75 years old with a cervical HPV16 infection that either progressed to CIN3+ or cleared (not recorded which).

Of note for this clone: The read ends 3 residues shy of where the CDR3 ends; the end is completed using the germline J gene. The chain has TRBV6-4 and TRBJ2-5, with 10 bases aligning to TRBD2. From germline, CDR1 is MRHNA and CDR2 SNTAGT. This CDR3 has 15 amino acids. After removal of 4 bases from V and 4 bases from J, the junction contained 6 bases not matched to a gene. CDR3 sequence: CASSVRAGGRETQYF. The CDR3 DNA, read in part, is TGTGCCAGCAGTGTACGAGCGGGAGGGAGAGAGACC.

Concerning this clone: Sequencing ends 3 residues short of the CDR3 end; the germline J gene provides the rest. V gene TRBV13 combines with J gene TRBJ2-1; 10 bases match TRBD2. Germline CDR1 reads PRHDT; CDR2 reads FYEKMQ (reference sequence). Unmatched junction bases numbered 10, after V lost 2 bases and J lost 9 bases. The CDR3 length is 16 residues. This CDR3 reads CASSLLRTSGFGEQFF. CDR3 bases read: TGTGCCAGCAGCTTACTCCGGACTAGCGGATTTGGTGAG. Filled out from reference TRBV13 and TRBJ2-1, the complete variable domain reads AAGVIQSPRHLIKEKRETATLKCYPIPRHDTVYWYQQGPGQDPQFLISFYEKMQSDKGSIPDRFSAQQFSDYHSELNMSSLELGDSALYFCASSLLRTSGFGEQFFGPGTRLTVL.

Notes on this clone: The read terminates 3 residues ahead of where the CDR3 ends, so the germline J gene completes it. The rearrangement joins TRBV7-6 to TRBJ2-5; no clear D gene. The CDR3 loop spans 15 amino acids. Trimming pared 1 base from V and 4 bases from J, leaving 13 bases between. Per germline, CDR1 SGHVS and CDR2 FNYEAQ. The DNA read from the CDR3 is TGTGCCAGCAGCTTAGACGTTATGTTCGGAGAGACC. Residues: CASSLDVMFGET. Given in full, the CDR3 is CASSLDVMFGETQYF.